Given below is one T cell receptor (beta chain) in context. Its antigen is not known. TCRdb ran MiXCR on the 5' RACE reads and lists one entry per CDR3 protein. The table has about 150,000 distinct CDR3 sequences, around 13% seen once. This record comes from a study of T-cell memory formation after mild COVID-19. As for the study in general: Clusters were largely donor specific. Study observations and caveats: Contracting clones localized mainly to CM and EM when CD4+ and mainly to EMRA when CD8+.

The CDR3 contains 15 residues. CDR1 and CDR2 (germline): SEHNR, FQNEAQ (reference sequence). Trimming removed 2 bases from V and 4 bases from J; junction bases left unmatched: 7. The receptor's source is an adult woman who had mild COVID-19 (a few samples of this study predate the infection). Cell type and time point are not known. Sequencing was done on a sample of PBMCs or a T cell subset sorted from them (not recorded which). This chain links TRBV7-9 with TRBJ1-2; the match to TRBD1 covers 7 bases. In nucleotides, the CDR3 is TGTGCCAGCAGCTTAACAACCGGGACAGCCTATGGCTACACCTTC. Its translation is CASSLTTGTAYGYTF.